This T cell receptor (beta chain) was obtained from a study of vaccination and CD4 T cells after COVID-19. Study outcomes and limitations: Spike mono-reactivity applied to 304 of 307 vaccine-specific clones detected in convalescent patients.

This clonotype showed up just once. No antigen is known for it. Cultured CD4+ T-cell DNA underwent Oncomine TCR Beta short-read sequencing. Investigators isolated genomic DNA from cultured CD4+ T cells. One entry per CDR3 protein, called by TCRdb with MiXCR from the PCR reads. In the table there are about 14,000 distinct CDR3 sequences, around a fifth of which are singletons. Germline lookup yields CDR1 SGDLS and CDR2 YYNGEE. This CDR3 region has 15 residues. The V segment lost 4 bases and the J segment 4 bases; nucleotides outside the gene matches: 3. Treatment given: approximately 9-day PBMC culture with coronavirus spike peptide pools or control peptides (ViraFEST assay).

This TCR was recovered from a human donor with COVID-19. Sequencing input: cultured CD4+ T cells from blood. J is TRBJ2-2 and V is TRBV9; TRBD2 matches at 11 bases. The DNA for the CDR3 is TGTGCCAGCAGCCGACTAGCGGGGACCACCGGGGAGCTGTTTTTT. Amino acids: CASSRLAGTTGELFF.